These T cell receptor beta chains were read from a single sample in a study of blood T cell repertoires in COVID-19. Libraries were prepared by immunoSEQ multiplex PCR; TCRdb keeps only in-frame clonotypes and omits some of them. Counted here are some 300,000 clones, around nine tenths occurring once; the ten biggest clones make up roughly 2.9%. Sequencing used PBMCs or T cells enriched from blood (not recorded which). These receptors all stem from a woman aged 45-65 years who had been exposed to COVID-19. CDR3s include the opening cysteine and the closing phenylalanine or tryptophan. A D gene is named only where the DNA matches it firmly. Clone size appears in some rows only: once, few, many, or a class for an expanded clone.

DNA	CDR3	V	D	J	size
TGTGCCAGCAGGGCCGTGGGACAGAGAAATGAAAAACTGTTTTTT	CASRAVGQRNEKLFF	TRBV28	TRBD1	TRBJ1-4	.
TGTGCCAGCAGCTTGCGAGGGCTTGGGGCTTTCTTT	CASSLRGLGAFF	TRBV5-6	.	TRBJ1-1	.
TGCGCCAGCAGCTTGGCCACAAGAAATGAGCAGTTCTTC	CASSLATRNEQFF	TRBV5-1	.	TRBJ2-1	.
TGTGCCACCAGTGACCCCGGGGGGGGCGATTTCTATGAGCAGTTCTTC	CATSDPGGGDFYEQFF	TRBV24-1	TRBD2	TRBJ2-1	once
TGTGCCAGCAGCCGCGCGGATACGCAGTATTTT	CASSRADTQYF	TRBV7-9	.	TRBJ2-3	.
TGTGCCAGCAGGGGGCTTAACAATGAGCAGTTCTTC	CASRGLNNEQFF	TRBV28	.	TRBJ2-1	.
TGTGCCAGCAGCCGAGCCAGGGACAGGGGGTCTGGAAACACCATATATTTT	CASSRARDRGSGNTIYF	TRBV5-4	TRBD1	TRBJ1-3	.
TGTGCCAGCAGCTCGGACCTTCGGGTAAGGGGCGAGCAGTACTTC	CASSSDLRVRGEQYF	TRBV11-2	.	TRBJ2-7	.
TGTGCCATCAGTGAGTCGGTAGGTGGGGCCAATCAGCCCCAGCATTTT	CAISESVGGANQPQHF	TRBV10-3	.	TRBJ1-5	.
TGTGCCAGCAGTTTAGAAAGAGGGAAGGGGAACACTGAAGCTTTCTTT	CASSLERGKGNTEAFF	TRBV6-5	.	TRBJ1-1	few
TGTGCCAGCAGTTCGTCGACAGGGGTCTTCTACGAGCAGTACTTC	CASSSSTGVFYEQYF	TRBV6-5	TRBD1	TRBJ2-7	.
TGTGCCAGCAGCAAATGGGGGGGTTCCTCTGGAAACACCATATATTTT	CASSKWGGSSGNTIYF	TRBV21-1	.	TRBJ1-3	.
TGTGCCAGCAGCGGACAGGGGGTTTGGGGCTACACCTTC	CASSGQGVWGYTF	TRBV7-2	TRBD1	TRBJ1-2	once
TGTGCCAGCAGCCAAAGGAGCTTCCAGTCTTTCTTT	CASSQRSFQSFF	TRBV3-1/TRBV3-2	.	TRBJ1-1	.
TGCGCCAGCAGCTATGGACTGGGAGCGCCCGGGGAGCTGTTTTTT	CASSYGLGAPGELFF	TRBV5-1	.	TRBJ2-2	few
TGTGCCTGGAGTGAGGGGGGGGTCCCTCAAGAGACCCAGTACTTC	CAWSEGGVPQETQYF	TRBV30	.	TRBJ2-5	.
TGTGCCAGCTCACCACGACTACAACAGGGAGATACGCAGTATTTT	CASSPRLQQGDTQYF	TRBV18	.	TRBJ2-3	.
TGTGCCAGCAGTCGGGCTAGAGGGGGAGGGTACAATGAGCAGTTCTTC	CASSRARGGGYNEQFF	TRBV27	.	TRBJ2-1	.
TGCGCCAGCAGCCCTAGCCAAGTCTCCTTCCTCAGCACAGATACGCAGTATTTT	CASSPSQVSFLSTDTQYF	TRBV4-1	.	TRBJ2-3	.
TGTGCCAGTTCCGAACTGGACAGGGTGAACTATGGCTACACCTTC	CASSELDRVNYGYTF	TRBV19	TRBD1	TRBJ1-2	.
TGTGCCAGCTCAAGTGAGAATACAGGTGGGACTAATGAAAAACTGTTTTTT	CASSSENTGGTNEKLFF	TRBV18	.	TRBJ1-4	.
TGCGCCAGCATGGGGCCAGAGCGGGGGGCGTATTTT	CASMGPERGAYF	TRBV5-1	TRBD2	TRBJ2-3	.
TGCGCCAGCAGCTTAGACGGTCGGGCTAGCGGGGGAACAAACACCGGGGAGCTGTTTTTT	CASSLDGRASGGTNTGELFF	TRBV5-1	TRBD2	TRBJ2-2	.
TGCGCCAGCAGCGCAACTAGCGGGTCCGGGGAGCTGTTTTTT	CASSATSGSGELFF	TRBV5-1	TRBD2	TRBJ2-2	.
TGCGCCAGCAGCACGGGACAGGGGAACACTGAAGCTTTCTTT	CASSTGQGNTEAFF	TRBV5-1	TRBD1	TRBJ1-1	.